The 8 T cell receptor beta chains in this list originate from one sample, sequenced in a study of cytomegalovirus exposure and HLA in healthy donors. 13 Jbeta primers and 60 Vbeta primers were used for the PCR. Assay used: immunoSEQ multiplex PCR; TCRdb lists only in-frame clones, some missing. The sample has 150,000 to 200,000 clones, about 13% seen once; the top ten hold approximately 8.4%. Input material: PBMCs. The receptors stem from a man in his fifties in good health and CMV-seropositive.

This clone was detected a few times. V gene TRBV18 combines with J gene TRBJ1-5, with D tentatively TRBD1 (6 bases). Germline CDR1 reads KGHSH; CDR2 reads LQKENI. This CDR3 spans 16 amino acids. V was cut by 2 bases and J by 1 base, with 12 bases left in between. Here the CDR3 DNA reads TGTGCCAGCTCACCAGTAGCAGGGGAAAGCAATCAGCCCCAGCATTTT. This sequence encodes CASSPVAGESNQPQHF.

This clone was detected only a few times. The rearrangement uses TRBV19 and TRBJ2-1, with 8 bases that match TRBD2. V lost 7 bases to trimming and J lost 2 bases; unmatched junction nucleotides: 7. CDR1 LNHDA and CDR2 SQIVND come from the germline V gene (reference sequence). The CDR3 totals 15 residues. The CDR3 is CASTARGGPYNEQFF. As DNA, the CDR3 is TGTGCCAGTACCGCCCGGGGGGGCCCCTACAATGAGCAGTTCTTC. The full variable domain, rest sourced from reference TRBV19 and TRBJ2-1, is DGGITQSPKYLFRKEGQNVTLSCEQNLNHDAMYWYRQDPGQGLRLIYYSQIVNDFQKGDIAEGYSVSREKKESFPLTVTSAQKNPTAFYLCASTARGGPYNEQFFGPGTRLTVL.

This clone appeared a few times. V gene TRBV27 combines with J gene TRBJ1-5; tentative D call: TRBD1 (6 bases). The CDR3 is made up of 13 amino acids. Germline V gene data show CDR1 as MNHEY and CDR2 as SMNVEV (reference sequence). V dropped 8 bases and J dropped 7 bases, with 15 bases sitting between them. The CDR3 is CASRGGAGQPQHF. The CDR3 nucleotides read TGTGCCAGCCGAGGGGGGGCTGGGCAGCCCCAGCATTTT.

There are a few counts of this clone. The genes are TRBV9 and TRBJ1-2, with a weak D call TRBD1 (5 bases). Germline V gene data show CDR1 as SGDLS and CDR2 as YYNGEE. Trimming removed 3 bases from V and 5 bases from J, with 14 bases in between. The CDR3 covers 14 residues. The CDR3 loop is CASSGPGATYGYTF. CDR3 bases: TGTGCCAGCAGCGGTCCTGGGGCAACTTATGGCTACACCTTC.

This clone was detected only a few times. The chain couples TRBV19 to TRBJ1-1; 10 positions agree with TRBD1. The CDR3 runs to 14 residues. Trimming cost V 4 bases and J 6 bases; bases outside gene matches: 5. Germline V gene lookup returns CDR1 LNHDA and CDR2 SQIVND (reference sequence). The chain's CDR3 is CASSRGQGIPEAFF. DNA for the CDR3: TGTGCCAGTAGTAGGGGACAGGGGATCCCTGAAGCTTTCTTT.

V and J are TRBV2 and TRBJ2-5; 9 bases fit TRBD1. Germline CDR1 SNHLY, CDR2 FYNNEI. The CDR3 is made up of 16 amino acids. The V segment lost 6 bases and the J segment 4 bases; nucleotides outside the gene matches: 12. The CDR3 nucleotides read TGTGCCAGCAGCCGATTTTGGGGGGACAGGGTAGAGACCCAGTACTTC. It is translated as CASSRFWGDRVETQYF.

The V and J genes are TRBV11-3 and TRBJ2-6; D is possibly TRBD2 (5 bases). Germline values: CDR1 SGHNT, CDR2 YENEEA. V was trimmed by 3 bases and J by 6 bases, leaving 15 bases between them. There are 16 residues in the CDR3. For the CDR3, the DNA is TGTGCCAGCAGCTTTGGAGGAAAGCAAGTGGCCAACGTCCTGACTTTC. Protein product: CASSFGGKQVANVLTF.

This clone appeared a few times. The chain is built from TRBV30 and TRBJ1-2; D not certain. This CDR3 has 11 residues. Germline lookup yields CDR1 GTSNPN and CDR2 SVGIG (reference sequence). V dropped 2 bases and J dropped 6 bases, with 7 bases sitting between them. As DNA, the CDR3 is TGTGCCTGGAGTAGTGGCAATGGCTACACCTTC. Translating it yields CAWSSGNGYTF. The entire variable domain, with the rest obtained from reference TRBV30 and TRBJ1-2, is as follows: SQTIHQWPATLVQPVGSPLSLECTVEGTSNPNLYWYRQAAGRGLQLLFYSVGIGQISSEVPQNLSASRPQDRQFILSSKKLLLSDSGFYLCAWSSGNGYTFGSGTRLTVV.